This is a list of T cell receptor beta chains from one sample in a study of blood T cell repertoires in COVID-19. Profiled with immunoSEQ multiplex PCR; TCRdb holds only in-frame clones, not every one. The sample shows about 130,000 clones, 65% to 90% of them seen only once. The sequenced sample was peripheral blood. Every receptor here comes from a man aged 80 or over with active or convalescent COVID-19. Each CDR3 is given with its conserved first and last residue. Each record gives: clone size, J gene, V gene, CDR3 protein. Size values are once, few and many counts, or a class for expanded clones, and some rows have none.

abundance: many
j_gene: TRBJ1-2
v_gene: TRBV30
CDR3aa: CAWSVSSLHTF

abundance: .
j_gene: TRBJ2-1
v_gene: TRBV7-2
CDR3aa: CASSPPGQPTNEFF

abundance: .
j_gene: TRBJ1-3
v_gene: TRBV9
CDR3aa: CASSVRTGNTIYF

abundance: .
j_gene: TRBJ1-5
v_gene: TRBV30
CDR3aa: CAWRGQGEQPQHF

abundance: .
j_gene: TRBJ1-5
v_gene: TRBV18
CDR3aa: CASSPLSDQPQHF

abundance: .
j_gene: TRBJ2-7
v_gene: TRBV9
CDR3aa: CASSVGWGQYEQYF

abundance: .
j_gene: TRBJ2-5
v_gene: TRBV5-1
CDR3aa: CASSLGRTQWEETQYF

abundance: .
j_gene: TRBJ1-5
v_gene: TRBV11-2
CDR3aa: CASSFSQGFPQHF

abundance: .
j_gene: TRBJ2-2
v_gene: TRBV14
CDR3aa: CASSQEGLALTGELFF

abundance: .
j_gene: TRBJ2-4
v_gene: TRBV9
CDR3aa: CASSITPSGGNDIQYF

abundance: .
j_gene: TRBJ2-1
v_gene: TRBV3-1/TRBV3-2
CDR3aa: CASSQFWTSGSYNEQFF

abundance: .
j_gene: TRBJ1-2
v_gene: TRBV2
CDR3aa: CASSAAGSYGYTF

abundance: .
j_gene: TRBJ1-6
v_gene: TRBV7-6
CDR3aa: CASSSGQGHNSPLHF

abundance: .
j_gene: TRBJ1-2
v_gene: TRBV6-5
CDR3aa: CASSYNRDYGYTF

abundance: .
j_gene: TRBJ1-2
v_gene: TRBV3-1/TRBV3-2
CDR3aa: CASSQGPDSFYGYTF

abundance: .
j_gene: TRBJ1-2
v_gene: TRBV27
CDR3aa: CASSSGRGGYGYTF

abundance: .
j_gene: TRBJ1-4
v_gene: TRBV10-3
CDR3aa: CAIRAQGINEKLFF

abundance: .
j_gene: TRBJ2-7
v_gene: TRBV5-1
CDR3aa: CASSFIGQGTYEQYF

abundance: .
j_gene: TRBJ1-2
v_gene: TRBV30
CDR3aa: CACRPGHSF

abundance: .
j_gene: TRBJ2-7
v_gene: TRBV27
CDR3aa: CASSLRGTGPHEQYF

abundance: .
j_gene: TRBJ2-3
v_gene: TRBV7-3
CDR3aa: CASSRQGADTQYF

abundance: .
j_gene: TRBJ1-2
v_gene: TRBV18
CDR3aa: CASSPPNGGGYTF

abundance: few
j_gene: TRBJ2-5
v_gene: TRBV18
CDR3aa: CASSPGRETQYF

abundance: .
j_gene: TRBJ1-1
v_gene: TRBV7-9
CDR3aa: CASLRRRGEEAFF

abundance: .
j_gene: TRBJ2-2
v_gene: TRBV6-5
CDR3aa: CASSYWGLRAGELFF

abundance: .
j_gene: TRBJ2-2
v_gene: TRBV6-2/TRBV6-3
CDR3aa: CASSSNWEVPTGELFF

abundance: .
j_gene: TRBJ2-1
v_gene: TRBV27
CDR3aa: CASSFQAGGSNEQFF

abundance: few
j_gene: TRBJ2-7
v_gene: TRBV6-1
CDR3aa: CASSENPTSGYEQYF

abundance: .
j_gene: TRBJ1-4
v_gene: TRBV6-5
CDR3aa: CASRTAGLNEKLFF

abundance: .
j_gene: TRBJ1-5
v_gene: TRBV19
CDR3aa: CASSIEGRVKDQPQHF

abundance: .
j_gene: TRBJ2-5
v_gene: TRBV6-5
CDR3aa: CASTRDRRSETQYF

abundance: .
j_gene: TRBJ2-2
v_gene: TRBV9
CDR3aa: CASSVQPRLGRTGELFF

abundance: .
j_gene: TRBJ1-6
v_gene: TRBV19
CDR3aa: CASRPTGGHSPLHF

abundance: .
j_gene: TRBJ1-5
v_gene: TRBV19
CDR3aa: CASSIRAQGQPQHF

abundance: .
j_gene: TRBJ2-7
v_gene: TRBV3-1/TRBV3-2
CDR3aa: CASSQVAGLYEQYF

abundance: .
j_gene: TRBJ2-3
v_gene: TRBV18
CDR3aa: CASSPEDSGTDTQYF

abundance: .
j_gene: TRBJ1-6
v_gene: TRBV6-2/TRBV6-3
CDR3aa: CASSYSIERREALHF

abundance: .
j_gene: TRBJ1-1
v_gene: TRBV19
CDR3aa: CASSISQGKYTEAFF

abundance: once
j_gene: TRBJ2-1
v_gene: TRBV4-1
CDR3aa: CASSQESGGAGEQFF

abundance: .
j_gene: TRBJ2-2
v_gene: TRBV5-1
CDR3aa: CASSSAGQGLGELFF

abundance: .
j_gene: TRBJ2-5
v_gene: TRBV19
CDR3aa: CASSMSRETQYF

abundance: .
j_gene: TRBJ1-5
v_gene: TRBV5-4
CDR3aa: CASSFDPGGNQPQHF

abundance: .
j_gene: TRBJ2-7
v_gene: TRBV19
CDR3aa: CASSPRIGTPNSYEQYF

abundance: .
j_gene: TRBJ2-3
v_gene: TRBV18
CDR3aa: CASSQGLADRDTQYF

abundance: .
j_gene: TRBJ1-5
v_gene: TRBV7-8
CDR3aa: CASSLGQGISQPQHF